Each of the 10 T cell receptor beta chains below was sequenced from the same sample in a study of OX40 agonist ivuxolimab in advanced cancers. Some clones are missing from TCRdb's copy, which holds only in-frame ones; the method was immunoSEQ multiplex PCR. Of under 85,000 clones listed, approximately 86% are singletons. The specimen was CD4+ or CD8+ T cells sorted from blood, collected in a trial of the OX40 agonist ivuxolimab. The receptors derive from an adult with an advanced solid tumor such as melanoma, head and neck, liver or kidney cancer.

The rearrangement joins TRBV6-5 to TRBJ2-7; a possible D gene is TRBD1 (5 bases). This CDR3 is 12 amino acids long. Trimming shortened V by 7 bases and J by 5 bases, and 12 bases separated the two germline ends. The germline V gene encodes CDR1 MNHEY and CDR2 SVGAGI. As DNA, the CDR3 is TGTGCCAGCACGGAAAAAGGGGACGAGCAGTACTTC. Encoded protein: CASTEKGDEQYF.

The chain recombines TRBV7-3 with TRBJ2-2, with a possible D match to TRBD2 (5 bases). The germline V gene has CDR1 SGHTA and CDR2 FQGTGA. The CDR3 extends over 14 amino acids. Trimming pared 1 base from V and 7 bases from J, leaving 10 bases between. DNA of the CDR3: TGTGCCAGCAGCTTAAGGCCAGAGGGCGGGGAGCTGTTTTTT. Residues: CASSLRPEGGELFF. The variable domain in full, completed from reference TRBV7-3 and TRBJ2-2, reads GAGVSQTPSNKVTEKGKYVELRCDPISGHTALYWYRQSLGQGPEFLIYFQGTGAADDSGLPNDRFFAVRPEGSVSTLKIQRTERGDSAVYLCASSLRPEGGELFFGEGSRLTVL.

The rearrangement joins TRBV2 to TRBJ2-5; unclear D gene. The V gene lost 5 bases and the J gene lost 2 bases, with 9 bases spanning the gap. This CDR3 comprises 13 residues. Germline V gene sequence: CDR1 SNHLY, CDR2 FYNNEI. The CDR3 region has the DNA TGTGCCAGCAGTAAGGACCTACAAGAGACCCAGTACTTC. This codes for CASSKDLQETQYF. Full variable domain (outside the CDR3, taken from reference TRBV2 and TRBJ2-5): EPEVTQTPSHQVTQMGQEVILRCVPISNHLYFYWYRQILGQKVEFLVSFYNNEISEKSEIFDDQFSVERPDGSNFTLKIRSTKLEDSAMYFCASSKDLQETQYFGPGTRLLVL.

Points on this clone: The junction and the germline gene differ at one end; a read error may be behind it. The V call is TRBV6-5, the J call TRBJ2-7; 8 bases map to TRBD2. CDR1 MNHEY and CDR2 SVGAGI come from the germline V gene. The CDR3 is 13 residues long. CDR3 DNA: TGTGCCAGCAGTTACTCGAGGGAGCCGGGGGGGCCCTTC. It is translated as CASSYSREPGGPF.

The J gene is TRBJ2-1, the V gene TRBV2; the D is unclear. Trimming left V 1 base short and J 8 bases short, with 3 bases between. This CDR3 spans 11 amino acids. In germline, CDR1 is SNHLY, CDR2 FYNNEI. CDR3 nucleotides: TGTGCCAGCAGTGAAGGCTATGAGCAGTTCTTC. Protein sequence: CASSEGYEQFF.

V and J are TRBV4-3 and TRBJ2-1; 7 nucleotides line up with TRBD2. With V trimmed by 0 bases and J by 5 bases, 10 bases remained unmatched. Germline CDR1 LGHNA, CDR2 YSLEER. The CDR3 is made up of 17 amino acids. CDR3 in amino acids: CASSQDRRGLDHNEQFF. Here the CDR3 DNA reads TGCGCCAGCAGCCAAGATCGGCGCGGACTAGACCACAATGAGCAGTTCTTC.

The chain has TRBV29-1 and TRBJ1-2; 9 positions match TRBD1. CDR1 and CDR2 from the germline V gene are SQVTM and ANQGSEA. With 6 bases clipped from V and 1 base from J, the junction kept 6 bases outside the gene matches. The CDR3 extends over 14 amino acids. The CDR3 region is CSVRGQGINYGYTF. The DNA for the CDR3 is TGCAGCGTCCGAGGACAGGGGATTAACTATGGCTACACCTTC.

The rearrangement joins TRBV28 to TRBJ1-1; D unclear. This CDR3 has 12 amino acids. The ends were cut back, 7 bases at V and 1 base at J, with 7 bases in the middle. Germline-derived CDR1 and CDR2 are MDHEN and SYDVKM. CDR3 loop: CASKEGNTEAFF. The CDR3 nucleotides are TGTGCCAGCAAGGAGGGGAACACTGAAGCTTTCTTT.

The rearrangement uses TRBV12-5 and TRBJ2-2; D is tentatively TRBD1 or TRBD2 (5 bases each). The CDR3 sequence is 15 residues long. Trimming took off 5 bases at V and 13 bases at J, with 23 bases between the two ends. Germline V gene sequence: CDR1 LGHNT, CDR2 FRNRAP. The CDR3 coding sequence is TGTGCTAGTGGTCCGCAATCCGGGACCCAGGCGGGGCTGTTTTTT. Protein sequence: CASGPQSGTQAGLFF.

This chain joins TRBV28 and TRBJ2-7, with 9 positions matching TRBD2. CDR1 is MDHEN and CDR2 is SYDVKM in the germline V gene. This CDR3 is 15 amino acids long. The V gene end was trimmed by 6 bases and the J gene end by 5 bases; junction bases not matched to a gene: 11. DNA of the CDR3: TGTGCCAGCAGCCCCTGGGCGGGAGGGCCCAACGAGCAGTACTTC. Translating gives CASSPWAGGPNEQYF. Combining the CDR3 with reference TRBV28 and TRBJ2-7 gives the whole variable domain DVKVTQSSRYLVKRTGEKVFLECVQDMDHENMFWYRQDPGLGLRLIYFSYDVKMKEKGDIPEGYSVSREKKERFSLILESASTNQTSMYLCASSPWAGGPNEQYFGPGTRLTVT.